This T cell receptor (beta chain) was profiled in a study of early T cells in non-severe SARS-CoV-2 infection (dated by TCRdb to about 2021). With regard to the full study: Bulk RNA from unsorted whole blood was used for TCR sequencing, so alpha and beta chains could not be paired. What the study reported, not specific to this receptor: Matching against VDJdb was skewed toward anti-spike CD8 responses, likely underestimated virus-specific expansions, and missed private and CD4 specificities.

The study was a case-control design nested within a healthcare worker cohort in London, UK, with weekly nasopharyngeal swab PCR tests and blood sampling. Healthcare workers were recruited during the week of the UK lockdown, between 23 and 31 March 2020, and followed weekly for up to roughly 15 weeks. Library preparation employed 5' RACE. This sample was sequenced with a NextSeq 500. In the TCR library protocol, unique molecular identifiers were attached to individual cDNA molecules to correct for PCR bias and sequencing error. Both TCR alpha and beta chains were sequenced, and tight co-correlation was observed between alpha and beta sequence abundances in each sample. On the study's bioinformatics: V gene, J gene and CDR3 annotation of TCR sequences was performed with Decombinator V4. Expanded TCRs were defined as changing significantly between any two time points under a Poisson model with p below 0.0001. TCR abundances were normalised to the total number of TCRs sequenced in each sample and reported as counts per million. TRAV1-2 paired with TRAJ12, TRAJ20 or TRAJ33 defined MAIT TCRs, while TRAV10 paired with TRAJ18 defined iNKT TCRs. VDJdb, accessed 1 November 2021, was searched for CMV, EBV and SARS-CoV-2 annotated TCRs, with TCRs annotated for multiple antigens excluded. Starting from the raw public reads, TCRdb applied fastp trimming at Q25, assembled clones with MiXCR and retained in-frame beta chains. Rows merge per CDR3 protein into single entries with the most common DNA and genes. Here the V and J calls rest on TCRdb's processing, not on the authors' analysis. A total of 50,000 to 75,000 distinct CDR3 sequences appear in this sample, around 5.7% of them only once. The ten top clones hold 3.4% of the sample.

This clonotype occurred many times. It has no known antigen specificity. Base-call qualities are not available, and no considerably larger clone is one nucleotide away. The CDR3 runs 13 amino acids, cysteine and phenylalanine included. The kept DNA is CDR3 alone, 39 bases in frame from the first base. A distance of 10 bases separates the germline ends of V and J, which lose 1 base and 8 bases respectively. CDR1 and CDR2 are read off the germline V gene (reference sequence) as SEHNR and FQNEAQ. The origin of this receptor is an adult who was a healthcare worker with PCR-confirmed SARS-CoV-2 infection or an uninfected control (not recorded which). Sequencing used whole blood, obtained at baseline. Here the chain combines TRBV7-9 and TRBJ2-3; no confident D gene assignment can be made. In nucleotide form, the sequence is TGTGCCAGCAGCTTAGTTACGGGTCGTACGCAGTATTTT. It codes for CASSLVTGRTQYF.